These 2 T cell receptor beta chains were all obtained from the same sample, sequenced in a study of blood T cell repertoires in COVID-19. Profiled with immunoSEQ multiplex PCR; TCRdb holds only in-frame clones, not every one. The sample lists about 220,000 clones, around 89% occurring once. Material for sequencing was PBMCs or T cells enriched from blood (not recorded which). The receptors were sampled from a woman younger than 45 who had recovered from COVID-19.

The chain uses TRBV9 and TRBJ2-7, with TRBD2 matching 13 bases. The CDR3 loop spans 17 amino acids. Germline V gives CDR1 SGDLS, CDR2 YYNGEE. The V gene end was trimmed by 3 bases and the J gene end by 1 base; junction bases not matched to a gene: 7. The CDR3 sequence is CASSGTPGLAGSYEQYF. CDR3 nucleotides: TGTGCCAGCAGCGGGACTCCGGGACTAGCGGGATCCTACGAGCAGTACTTC. The whole variable domain, filled in from reference TRBV9 and TRBJ2-7, reads DSGVTQTPKHLITATGQRVTLRCSPRSGDLSVYWYQQSLDQGLQFLIQYYNGEERAKGNILERFSAQQFPDLHSELNLSSLELGDSALYFCASSGTPGLAGSYEQYFGPGTRLTVT.

The CDR3 DNA sequence: TGTGCCAGCAGCTTAGTCGGGACTGGCGTCTACGAGCAGTACTTC. Its protein is CASSLVGTGVYEQYF. This rearrangement joins TRBV7-2 to TRBJ2-7, with D tentatively TRBD2 (6 bases). The V end lost 1 base, the J end lost 3 bases, and 13 bases lay between the germline ends. The length of the CDR3 is 15 residues. Germline V CDR1 and CDR2: SGHTA, FQGNSA. Using reference TRBV7-2 and TRBJ2-7 for the parts outside the CDR3, the full variable domain is GAGVSQSPSNKVTEKGKDVELRCDPISGHTALYWYRQSLGQGLEFLIYFQGNSAPDKSGLPSDRFSAERTGGSVSTLTIQRTQQEDSAVYLCASSLVGTGVYEQYFGPGTRLTVT.